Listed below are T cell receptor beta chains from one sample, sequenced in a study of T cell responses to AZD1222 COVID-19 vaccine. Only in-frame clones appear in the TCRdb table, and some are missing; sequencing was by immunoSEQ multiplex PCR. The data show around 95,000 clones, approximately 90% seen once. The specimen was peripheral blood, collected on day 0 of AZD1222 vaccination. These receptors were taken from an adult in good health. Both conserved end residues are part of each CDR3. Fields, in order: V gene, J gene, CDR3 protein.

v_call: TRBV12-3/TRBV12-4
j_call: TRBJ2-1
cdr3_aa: CASSFSGHEQFF

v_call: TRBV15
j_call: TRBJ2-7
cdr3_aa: CATSREPTGWYEQYF

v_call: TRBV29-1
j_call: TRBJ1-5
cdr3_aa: CSVETSVNQPQHF

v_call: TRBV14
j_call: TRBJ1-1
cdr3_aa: CASSPMNRWENTEAFF

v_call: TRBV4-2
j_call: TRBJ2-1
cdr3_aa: CASSQTSYNEQFF

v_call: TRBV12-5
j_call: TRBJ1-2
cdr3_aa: CASGFGQGVRGYTF

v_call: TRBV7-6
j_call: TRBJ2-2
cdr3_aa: CASSSTGRGPNTGELFF

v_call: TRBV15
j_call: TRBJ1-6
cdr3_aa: CATSRERSYNSPLHF

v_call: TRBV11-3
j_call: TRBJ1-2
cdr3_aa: CASSLKISRLGYGYTF

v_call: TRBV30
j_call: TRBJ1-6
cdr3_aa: CAWARQGERSPLHF

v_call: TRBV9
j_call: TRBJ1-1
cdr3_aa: CASSAEGRVNTEAFF

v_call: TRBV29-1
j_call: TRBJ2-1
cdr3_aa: CSGGLLYNEQFF

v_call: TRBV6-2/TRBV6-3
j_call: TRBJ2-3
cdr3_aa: CASSTRLAGGGADTQYF

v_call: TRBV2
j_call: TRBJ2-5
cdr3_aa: CASSPGQVQETQYF

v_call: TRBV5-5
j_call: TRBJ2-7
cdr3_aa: CASSASYEQYF

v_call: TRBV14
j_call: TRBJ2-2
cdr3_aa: CASSQYYNTGELFF

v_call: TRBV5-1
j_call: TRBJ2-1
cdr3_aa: CAAAQHEQFF

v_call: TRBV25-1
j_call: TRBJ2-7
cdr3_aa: CASSEWGSYEQYF

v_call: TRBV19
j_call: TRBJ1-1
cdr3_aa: CASSPGGPTEAFF

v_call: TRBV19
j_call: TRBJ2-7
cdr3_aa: CASSRRGTYEQYF

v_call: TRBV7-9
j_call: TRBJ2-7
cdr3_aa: CASSLERESYEQYF

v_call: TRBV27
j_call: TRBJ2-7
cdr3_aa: CASSSTRDSYEQYF

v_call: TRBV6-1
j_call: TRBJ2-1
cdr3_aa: CASSVWGASGKWSEQFF

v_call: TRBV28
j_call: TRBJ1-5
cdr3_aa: CASSPLDRVYSNQPQHF

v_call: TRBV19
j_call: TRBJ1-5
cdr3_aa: CASQGQGATQPQHF

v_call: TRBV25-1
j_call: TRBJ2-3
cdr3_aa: CASSDRRASTDTQYF

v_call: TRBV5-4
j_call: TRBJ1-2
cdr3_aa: CASSLVSAGRGGYTF

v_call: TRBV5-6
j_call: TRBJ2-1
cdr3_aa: CASSLGQGRPEQFF

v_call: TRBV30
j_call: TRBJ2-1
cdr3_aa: CACQWWTSANNEQFF

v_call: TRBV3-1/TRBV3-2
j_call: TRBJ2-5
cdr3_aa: CASRLQLAGETQYF

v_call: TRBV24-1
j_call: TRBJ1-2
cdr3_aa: CATSDAGTGLYGYTF

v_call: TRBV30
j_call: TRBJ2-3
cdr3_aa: CAWSPGGTDTQYF

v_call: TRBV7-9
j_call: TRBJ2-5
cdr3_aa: CASSPGRVLHETQYF

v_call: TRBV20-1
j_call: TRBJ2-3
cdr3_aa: CSAREWDTQYF

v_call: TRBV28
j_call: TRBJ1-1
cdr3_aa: CASSEPGQGAEAFF

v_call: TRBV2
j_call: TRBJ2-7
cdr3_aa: CASSGRDRGYEQYF

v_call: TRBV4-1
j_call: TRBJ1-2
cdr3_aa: CASSQQRLANYGYTF

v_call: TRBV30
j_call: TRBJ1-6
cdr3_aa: CAWSGRWDRGPPSYNSPLHF

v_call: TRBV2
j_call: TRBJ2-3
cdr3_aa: CASSLRLAGDFTDTQYF

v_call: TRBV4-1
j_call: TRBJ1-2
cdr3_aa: CASSQLTSGYGYTF

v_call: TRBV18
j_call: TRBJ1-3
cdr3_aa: CASSPTSFSGNTIYF

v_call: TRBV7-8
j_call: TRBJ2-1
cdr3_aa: CASSLGASHLPAEQFF

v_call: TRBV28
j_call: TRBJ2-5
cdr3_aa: CASSLRVGPQYF

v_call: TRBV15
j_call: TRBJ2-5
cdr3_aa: CATSRLISGSPETQYF

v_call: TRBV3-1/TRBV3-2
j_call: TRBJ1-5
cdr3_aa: CASSHSGNNQPQHF

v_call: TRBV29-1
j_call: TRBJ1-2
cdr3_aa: CSVGTGNYGYTF

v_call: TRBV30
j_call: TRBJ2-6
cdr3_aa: CAWSKGGSGANVLTF

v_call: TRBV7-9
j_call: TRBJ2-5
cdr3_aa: CASSKKETQYF

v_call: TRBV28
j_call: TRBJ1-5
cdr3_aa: CASSLLLGSQPQHF

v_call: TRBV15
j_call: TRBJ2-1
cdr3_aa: CATSRVGDYNEQFF